The next 25 T cell receptor beta chains were all read from a single sample in a study of blood T cells in healthy people across ages. A sample-barcoded 5' primer and a J-beta primer mix were used in a second PCR of roughly 7 to 11 cycles. TCRdb analysed the 5' RACE reads with MiXCR anew, one entry per CDR3 protein. The profile shows about 1,400,000 distinct CDR3 sequences, around 59% of them singletons. Sequencing input: blood. These receptors were taken from a man in his late teens or twenties in good health.

The chain couples TRBV4-3 to TRBJ2-5; D not certain. V lost 3 bases to trimming and J lost 4 bases, with 12 bases between them. The germline CDR1 and CDR2 sequences are LGHNA and YSLEER. The CDR3 length is 14 residues. The CDR3 DNA reads as TGCGCCAGCAGCCAGTTACACCTCCGAGAGACCCAGTACTTC. Translation gives CASSQLHLRETQYF.

The gene calls are TRBV28 and TRBJ2-3, with D perhaps given as TRBD1 or TRBD2 (6 bases each). The CDR3 consists of 14 residues. Germline CDR1 is MDHEN and CDR2 is SYDVKM. V gave up 5 bases and J gave up 7 bases, with 16 bases separating them. CDR3: CASSLDGGRHTQYF. The CDR3 region has the DNA TGTGCCAGCAGTCTCGACGGGGGCCGGCATACGCAGTATTTT.

The table lists this clonotype with a count of one. An end of the junction does not agree with germline; a read error may underlie this. The V gene is TRBV20-1, the J gene TRBJ2-5; D is possibly TRBD1 (6 bases). From germline, CDR1 is DFQATT and CDR2 SNEGSKA (reference sequence). CDR3 length: 14 amino acids. This chain's CDR3 is CSTRFTGTKGAQYF. The DNA of the CDR3 is TGCAGTACTAGATTCACAGGGACGAAAGGGGCCCAGTACTTC.

The V call is TRBV7-2, the J call TRBJ2-7, with 11 bases that match TRBD2. After removal of 2 bases from V and 0 bases from J, the junction contained 6 bases not matched to a gene. CDR1 and CDR2 (germline): SGHTA, FQGNSA. The CDR3 loop spans 17 amino acids. The CDR3 DNA follows: TGTGCCAGCAGCTTACCAACTAGCGGGGGCAGCTCCTACGAGCAGTACTTC. Translated: CASSLPTSGGSSYEQYF. Combining the CDR3 with reference TRBV7-2 and TRBJ2-7 gives the whole variable domain GAGVSQSPSNKVTEKGKDVELRCDPISGHTALYWYRQSLGQGLEFLIYFQGNSAPDKSGLPSDRFSAERTGGSVSTLTIQRTQQEDSAVYLCASSLPTSGGSSYEQYFGPGTRLTVT.

A few counts support this clonotype. V usage is TRBV10-3 and J usage is TRBJ2-7; 7 positions match TRBD1. V trimming: 2 bases; J trimming: 2 bases; junction bases outside the gene matches: 6. CDR1 is ENHRY and CDR2 is SYGVKD in the germline V gene. The CDR3 runs to 15 residues. CDR3 sequence: CAISEDPGQTYEQYF. In nucleotides, the CDR3 is TGTGCCATCAGTGAGGACCCGGGACAGACCTACGAGCAGTACTTC.

The rearrangement links TRBV6-1 to TRBJ2-6; D is unresolved. Germline V CDR1 and CDR2: MNHNS, SASEGT. This CDR3 has 15 amino acids. Trimming shortened V by 2 bases and J by 0 bases, and 5 bases separated the two germline ends. The CDR3 here is CASSEKASGANVLTF. The CDR3, as DNA: TGTGCCAGCAGTGAAAAAGCCTCTGGGGCCAACGTCCTGACTTTC.

The rearrangement uses TRBV4-1 and TRBJ2-3; TRBD2 matches at 8 bases. V lost 2 bases, J lost 3 bases, and 16 bases stayed unmatched. The CDR3 length is 19 residues. Germline-derived CDR1 and CDR2 are MGHRA and YSYEKL. CDR3 sequence (DNA): TGCGCCAGCAGCCAAAGCGTCTCGCGAGGTAGCGGGGTGACAGATACGCAGTATTTT. Protein product: CASSQSVSRGSGVTDTQYF.

This clonotype showed up many times. V and J are TRBV21-1 and TRBJ1-5. TRBV21-1 is a pseudogene segment. The CDR3 is 17 amino acids. The CDR3 is CASSPQGPSGNNQPQHF. CDR3 DNA sequence: TGTGCCAGCAGCCCCCAAGGGCCATCAGGGAACAATCAGCCCCAGCATTTT.

The genes are TRBV4-2 and TRBJ1-2, with 8 bases lining up with TRBD1. Looked up from germline, CDR1 is LGHNA and CDR2 is YNFKEQ. The CDR3 is 14 residues long. J lost 6 bases, V lost 1 base, and 4 bases had no gene match. The CDR3 nucleotides are TGTGCCAGCAGCCAAGCGACAGGGGAGGATGGCTACACCTTC. Translation gives CASSQATGEDGYTF.

This chain joins TRBV6-2 or TRBV6-3 and TRBJ2-3; possibly TRBD2 for D (7 bases). CDR1 is MNHEY, CDR2 SVGEGT, per germline. The V end lost 2 bases, the J end lost 5 bases, and 17 bases lay between the germline ends. This CDR3 comprises 16 residues. In DNA, the CDR3 is TGTGCCAGCAGTTACCCCTTTCGGGGGGCGGGAGATACGCAGTATTTT. This translates into CASSYPFRGAGDTQYF.

The sample holds a few counts of this clonotype. This chain uses TRBV29-1 with TRBJ2-1; 9 bases agree with TRBD2. This CDR3 comprises 13 residues. Germline CDR1 is SQVTM and CDR2 is ANQGSEA. The trim removed 7 bases at V and 7 bases at J, leaving 8 bases unmatched. The CDR3 loop is CSATSGYMNEQFF. As DNA, the CDR3 is TGCAGCGCGACTAGCGGATACATGAATGAGCAGTTCTTC.

The V and J genes are TRBV6-6 and TRBJ2-6, with a weak D call TRBD1 (5 bases). Trimming cost V 7 bases and J 0 bases, with 16 bases left between them. The CDR3 has 17 residues. Germline loops: CDR1 MNHNY, CDR2 SVGAGI (reference sequence). In nucleotides, the CDR3 is TGTGCCAGCAACTTAGGGGTCCGTCCCTCTGGGGCCAACGTCCTGACTTTC. Translating it yields CASNLGVRPSGANVLTF.

This chain connects TRBV4-1 to TRBJ1-5, with 9 bases fitting TRBD1. Germline-derived CDR1 and CDR2 are MGHRA and YSYEKL. The CDR3 runs to 16 residues. The trim removed 4 bases at V and 0 bases at J, leaving 4 bases unmatched. This chain's CDR3 is CASSPTGGDSNQPQHF. As DNA, the CDR3 is TGCGCCAGCAGCCCGACAGGGGGTGATAGCAATCAGCCCCAGCATTTT.

This rearrangement joins TRBV20-1 to TRBJ2-7; D possibly corresponds to TRBD2 (5 bases). The CDR3 loop spans 14 amino acids. Germline V gene sequence: CDR1 DFQATT, CDR2 SNEGSKA (reference sequence). The V end lost 1 base, the J end lost 7 bases, and 17 bases lay between the germline ends. The CDR3: CSARGGASSNEQYF. Written as DNA, the CDR3 is TGCAGTGCTAGAGGGGGAGCCTCCTCCAATGAGCAGTACTTC.

This clonotype has more than one count but fewer than ten. J is TRBJ1-1 and V is TRBV29-1, with D possibly matching TRBD1 (6 bases). Deletions cut 7 bases from V and 2 bases from J, with 17 bases between. Germline V lookup: CDR1 SQVTM, CDR2 ANQGSEA. The CDR3 runs 14 residues. CDR3 DNA sequence: TGCAGCGCCTTTTTACAGGGAGTCAACACTGAAGCTTTCTTT. Its protein is CSAFLQGVNTEAFF.

This chain connects TRBV9 to TRBJ2-3; no clear D. V lost 0 bases and J lost 2, with 13 bases in between. The CDR3 is made up of 16 amino acids. Germline assignment: CDR1 SGDLS and CDR2 YYNGEE. The CDR3 DNA reads as TGTGCCAGCAGCGTAGGTCCTGGGTCGATCACAGATACGCAGTATTTT. Protein: CASSVGPGSITDTQYF. The variable domain in full, completed from reference TRBV9 and TRBJ2-3, reads DSGVTQTPKHLITATGQRVTLRCSPRSGDLSVYWYQQSLDQGLQFLIQYYNGEERAKGNILERFSAQQFPDLHSELNLSSLELGDSALYFCASSVGPGSITDTQYFGPGTRLTVL.

The CDR3 coding sequence is TGCAGTGCTTTCGGGCATATGAACACTGAAGCTTTCTTT. Translating gives CSAFGHMNTEAFF. The chain couples TRBV20-1 to TRBJ1-1; D is ambiguous. V was clipped by 5 bases and J by 0 bases, with 10 bases between them. The CDR3 extends over 13 amino acids. The germline V gene encodes CDR1 DFQATT and CDR2 SNEGSKA (reference sequence).

The V and J genes are TRBV11-2 and TRBJ2-4, with TRBD1 identical over 7 bases. This CDR3 spans 14 amino acids. Unmatched junction bases numbered 13, after V lost 9 bases and J lost 8 bases. Germline CDR1 SGHAT, CDR2 FQNNGV. Written as DNA, the CDR3 is TGTGCCAGTGGCCCCAACAGGGGTTTTGACATTCAGTACTTC. Translated, it gives CASGPNRGFDIQYF.

Only a few counts were recorded for this clonotype. This chain connects TRBV12-5 to TRBJ2-5, with a tentative D call TRBD1 (6 bases). The CDR3 runs to 14 residues. The V and J ends lost 8 bases and 2 bases respectively, with 15 bases between them. Germline CDR1 and CDR2: LGHNT and FRNRAP. CDR3: CASRTDSRQETQYF. The CDR3 nucleotides are TGTGCTAGTAGGACAGATTCCAGACAAGAGACCCAGTACTTC.

This clonotype was picked up a small number of times. This rearrangement joins TRBV21-1 to TRBJ2-3; TRBD2 reflects the table's D call only, with no check against the DNA. TRBV21-1 is deemed a pseudogene. The CDR3 consists of 15 residues. DNA for the CDR3: TGTGCCAGCAGCGCCCAACCAAGTGCCGGGGATACGCAGTATTTT. It codes for CASSAQPSAGDTQYF.

The chain carries TRBV20-1 and TRBJ2-7; D is ambiguous. The DNA matches TRBJ2-5 better at its end, which makes the J call doubtful. This CDR3 is built from 14 residues. Germline lookup yields CDR1 DFQATT and CDR2 SNEGSKA (reference sequence). The CDR3 region is CSASSRSFIETQYF. CDR3 in DNA: TGCAGTGCGTCAAGTAGGAGTTTCATAGAGACCCAGTACTTC.

The chain is built from TRBV25-1 and TRBJ1-6; the match to TRBD1 covers 7 bases. The CDR3 runs to 13 residues. CDR1 is MGHDK and CDR2 is SYGVNS in the germline V gene. With V trimmed by 6 bases and J by 8 bases, 4 bases remained unmatched. Here the CDR3 reads CASSGTEYSPLHF. The CDR3, as DNA: TGTGCCAGCAGCGGGACAGAATATTCACCCCTCCACTTT.

V gene TRBV29-1 combines with J gene TRBJ2-4; the D call may be TRBD1 or TRBD2 (5 bases each). The DNA end is a closer match to TRBJ2-7, so the J assignment may be wrong. The CDR3 consists of 13 residues. CDR1 is SQVTM, CDR2 ANQGSEA, per germline. The CDR3 DNA reads TGCAGCGTCTGGGACGCCATCTTCTACGAGCAGTACTTC. Protein: CSVWDAIFYEQYF.

The chain recombines TRBV4-3 with TRBJ1-6; D uncertain. CDR1 LGHNA and CDR2 YSLEER come from the germline V gene. V lost 0 bases, J lost 11 bases, and 17 bases lay in between. The CDR3 has 16 residues. CDR3 sequence (DNA): TGCGCCAGCAGCCAAGATCATTGGGGTTTGGATGCACCCCTCCACTTT. It is translated as CASSQDHWGLDAPLHF.

This chain joins TRBV28 and TRBJ2-6, with D unresolved. With 3 bases removed from V and 0 bases from J, the gap between germline ends came to 9 bases. The CDR3 runs 16 residues. Germline loops: CDR1 MDHEN, CDR2 SYDVKM. CDR3 DNA sequence: TGTGCCAGCAGTTTTTGGGCGACCTCTGGGGCCAACGTCCTGACTTTC. This gives the protein CASSFWATSGANVLTF.